A single sample gave rise to the 22 T cell receptor beta chains below, sequenced in a study of CD8 T cells in ankylosing spondylitis. One entry per CDR3 protein results from TCRdb running MiXCR on the 5' RACE reads. In the table there are under 200,000 distinct CDR3 sequences, roughly 10% of which are singletons. Sequencing was performed on blood, either unsorted or a sorted T cell fraction (not recorded which). These receptors came from a female donor with ankylosing spondylitis or in good health (not recorded which).

The chain has TRBV6-2 or TRBV6-3 and TRBJ2-1, with D unresolved. CDR1 MNHEY and CDR2 SVGEGT come from the germline V gene. V was trimmed by 6 bases and J by 8 bases, leaving 11 bases between them. The CDR3 covers 12 residues. The CDR3 loop reads CASSPLGDEQFF. The CDR3 region has the DNA TGTGCCAGCAGCCCACTCGGCGATGAGCAGTTCTTC.

This clonotype was recorded a few times. V and J are TRBV27 and TRBJ2-5, with unresolved D. Germline CDR1 MNHEY, CDR2 SMNVEV (reference sequence). The CDR3 spans 13 residues. The V gene lost 0 bases and the J gene lost 10 bases, with 12 bases spanning the gap. CDR3 residues: CASSLSTGLDQYF. CDR3 DNA: TGTGCCAGCAGTTTATCGACCGGCCTGGACCAGTACTTC.

This clonotype was counted many times. The rearrangement links TRBV5-4 to TRBJ2-1; D gene unclear. V was cut by 4 bases and J by 1 base, with 9 bases left in between. This CDR3 is built from 14 residues. CDR1 and CDR2 from the germline V gene are SGHNT and YYREEE (reference sequence). In nucleotides, the CDR3 is TGTGCCAGCAGCCCCCTGGGATCCTACAATGAGCAGTTCTTC. The encoded protein is CASSPLGSYNEQFF.

This clonotype was counted at least ten times. The chain has TRBV11-2 and TRBJ2-1; D uncertain. From germline, CDR1 is SGHAT and CDR2 FQNNGV. The V end lost 5 bases, the J end lost 13 bases, and 18 bases lay between the germline ends. The CDR3 totals 13 residues. The CDR3, as DNA: TGTGCCAGCAGCCCAGGTCGGAGCCCCCCTCAGTTCTTC. Translating gives CASSPGRSPPQFF. Filled out from reference TRBV11-2 and TRBJ2-1, the complete variable domain reads EAGVAQSPRYKIIEKRQSVAFWCNPISGHATLYWYQQILGQGPKLLIQFQNNGVVDDSQLPKDRFSAERLKGVDSTLKIQPAKLEDSAVYLCASSPGRSPPQFFGPGTRLTVL.

V usage is TRBV30 and J usage is TRBJ2-1; 8 nucleotides match TRBD1. V was clipped by 5 bases and J by 5 bases; unmatched bases: 8. The CDR3 extends over 14 amino acids. Per germline, CDR1 GTSNPN and CDR2 SVGIG (reference sequence). The CDR3 loop is CAWAQGAPNNEQFF. The DNA for the CDR3 is TGTGCCTGGGCGCAGGGGGCGCCCAACAATGAGCAGTTCTTC.

The J gene is TRBJ2-7, the V gene TRBV15; no firm D call. The CDR3 is 13 amino acids. V lost 5 bases to trimming and J lost 3 bases, with 11 bases between them. Germline V gene lookup returns CDR1 LNHNV and CDR2 YYDKDF (reference sequence). DNA for the CDR3: TGTGCCACCAGCCCTGAGGCTGGCTACGAGCAGTACTTC. Its protein product is CATSPEAGYEQYF.

V gene TRBV9 combines with J gene TRBJ2-1; D may be TRBD1 or TRBD2 (7 bases each). Germline-derived CDR1 and CDR2 are SGDLS and YYNGEE. V was cut by 3 bases and J by 0 bases, with 19 bases left in between. This CDR3 is 18 amino acids long. DNA for the CDR3: TGTGCCAGCAGCGGAGCAGGGGGGGGTTACCTCTCCTACAATGAGCAGTTCTTC. It encodes CASSGAGGGYLSYNEQFF.

This clonotype was counted ten times or more. The rearrangement links TRBV10-3 to TRBJ1-1; D ambiguous. The germline gives CDR1 ENHRY, CDR2 SYGVKD. CDR3 length equals 14 residues. V was trimmed by 2 bases and J by 7 bases, leaving 14 bases between them. CDR3 nucleotide sequence: TGTGCCATCAGTGAGGAGGAAAGGAAGGGTGAAGCTTTCTTT. This sequence encodes CAISEEERKGEAFF.

This clonotype has just a few counts. This chain connects TRBV6-5 to TRBJ2-1, with 12 bases aligning to TRBD2. V gave up 4 bases and J gave up 9 bases; unmatched junction bases: 10. CDR3 size: 16 residues. Germline-derived CDR1 and CDR2 are MNHEY and SVGAGI. The CDR3 protein is CASSSYLAGGAGEQFF. In DNA form, the CDR3 reads TGTGCCAGCAGTTCCTACCTAGCGGGGGGGGCGGGTGAGCAGTTCTTC.

This clonotype was picked up many times. J is TRBJ1-3 and V is TRBV4-3, with 8 bases identical to TRBD1. CDR1 and CDR2 (germline): LGHNA, YSLEER. This CDR3 is 19 amino acids long. After removal of 0 bases from V and 0 bases from J, the junction contained 10 bases not matched to a gene. The CDR3 region is CASSQDRVTGASSGNTIYF. The CDR3 region has the DNA TGCGCCAGCAGCCAAGATCGAGTGACAGGGGCTAGCTCTGGAAACACCATATATTTT.

This clonotype appeared many times. The V gene is TRBV15, the J gene TRBJ2-7; maybe TRBD1 (5 bases). CDR1 and CDR2 from the germline V gene are LNHNV and YYDKDF (reference sequence). The CDR3 totals 13 residues. V lost 1 base and J lost 3, with 7 bases in between. In DNA form, the CDR3 reads TGTGCCACCAGCAGAGCAACAGGCTACGAGCAGTACTTC. This encodes CATSRATGYEQYF. Looking up the rest from reference TRBV15 and TRBJ2-7 gives the full variable domain: DAMVIQNPRYQVTQFGKPVTLSCSQTLNHNVMYWYQQKSSQAPKLLFHYYDKDFNNEADTPDNFQSRRPNTSFCFLDIRSPGLGDTAMYLCATSRATGYEQYFGPGTRLTVT.

V is TRBV12-5 and J is TRBJ2-3, with 13 bases identical to TRBD2. This CDR3 spans 14 amino acids. The germline V gene has CDR1 LGHNT and CDR2 FRNRAP. V trimming: 7 bases; J trimming: 9 bases; junction bases outside the gene matches: 7. CDR3 sequence reads: CASDGTSGVRTQYF. CDR3 DNA: TGTGCTAGTGATGGGACTAGCGGGGTGAGAACGCAGTATTTT.

This clonotype has only a few counts. The chain links TRBV5-1 to TRBJ2-7; D may correspond to TRBD1 or TRBD2 (5 bases each). Germline assignment: CDR1 SGHRS and CDR2 YFSETQ. This CDR3 region has 15 residues. Trimming took off 4 bases at V and 0 bases at J, with 14 bases between the two ends. CDR3 sequence reads: CASSRGVSPSYEQYF. The CDR3 DNA reads TGCGCCAGCAGCAGAGGGGTCTCACCCTCCTACGAGCAGTACTTC.

There are many counts of this clonotype. The chain is built from TRBV7-6 and TRBJ2-5, with D hard to call. Trimming cost V 4 bases and J 1 base, with 19 bases left between them. The germline V gene has CDR1 SGHVS and CDR2 FNYEAQ. The CDR3 is 17 residues long. CDR3 sequence (DNA): TGTGCCAGCAGCTCTACCACTACCGCCAGCCTCCAAGAGACCCAGTACTTC. It yields the protein CASSSTTTASLQETQYF.

This clonotype was detected only a few times. The CDR3 nucleotides read TGTGCCAGCAGTGACAGGGTAAACACCATATATTTT. Amino acid sequence: CASSDRVNTIYF. V gene TRBV25-1 combines with J gene TRBJ1-3, with D tentatively TRBD1 (5 bases). The CDR3 length is 12 residues. V lost 3 bases, J lost 6 bases, and 6 bases lay in between. CDR1 and CDR2 (germline): MGHDK, SYGVNS.

This chain connects TRBV10-2 to TRBJ2-1, with D hard to call. The CDR3 runs 13 residues. Germline lookup yields CDR1 WSHSY and CDR2 SAAADI. Trimming removed 7 bases from V and 4 bases from J, with 11 bases in between. The CDR3 DNA reads TGCGCCAGCACACCCGGACCATACAATGAGCAGTTCTTC. Protein: CASTPGPYNEQFF.

On this clonotype: At one end the junction does not follow the germline gene, possibly because of a read error. This rearrangement joins TRBV5-1 to TRBJ2-7, with 9 bases aligning to TRBD1. CDR3 length: 15 residues. CDR1 and CDR2 (germline): SGHRS, YFSETQ. DNA of the CDR3: TGCGCCAGCAGCTCCTCCGGGACAGGGTCCCACCAAAAGGACTTC. It encodes CASSSSGTGSHQKDF.

A few counts support this clonotype. This sequence joins TRBV7-8 and TRBJ1-2; 7 bases fit TRBD1. CDR1 is SGHVS and CDR2 is FQNEAQ in the germline V gene. The CDR3 has 14 amino acids. With V trimmed by 5 bases and J by 5 bases, 8 bases remained unmatched. For the CDR3, the DNA is TGTGCCAGCAGCAACCGGGACAGTTTGTATGGCTACACCTTC. Its translation: CASSNRDSLYGYTF.

The table lists this clonotype with many counts. This sequence joins TRBV12-3 or TRBV12-4 and TRBJ1-1, with 10 bases aligning to TRBD1. The V and J ends lost 1 base and 6 bases, in that order; junction bases with no gene match: 2. This CDR3 comprises 14 residues. The CDR3 coding sequence is TGTGCCAGCAGTTTAGGGGGGACAGGGGCTGAAGCTTTCTTT. Protein: CASSLGGTGAEAFF.

The chain links TRBV15 to TRBJ2-5; a possible D gene is TRBD2 (5 bases). Germline V gene data show CDR1 as LNHNV and CDR2 as YYDKDF (reference sequence). This CDR3 has 16 residues. V was cut by 2 bases and J by 2 bases, with 15 bases left in between. CDR3 bases: TGTGCCACCAGCAGATCCCACCTCGGACTTCAAGAGACCCAGTACTTC. Translated: CATSRSHLGLQETQYF.

This clonotype was detected many times. The chain couples TRBV4-3 to TRBJ1-2; D gene uncertain. V was clipped by 0 bases and J by 4 bases, with 12 bases between them. The CDR3 is 15 residues long. The germline gives CDR1 LGHNA, CDR2 YSLEER. The DNA for the CDR3 is TGCGCCAGCAGCCAAGATACGTTGGGAGCCTATGGCTACACCTTC. This translates into CASSQDTLGAYGYTF.

This chain uses TRBV9 with TRBJ2-1; 14 bases are shared with TRBD2. With V trimmed by 5 bases and J by 9 bases, 4 bases remained unmatched. CDR3 length: 14 residues. The germline V gene encodes CDR1 SGDLS and CDR2 YYNGEE. Written as DNA, the CDR3 is TGTGCCAGCAGTGGAGGACTAGCGGGAGGTGAGCAGTTCTTC. Translating gives CASSGGLAGGEQFF.